This T cell receptor beta chain was sequenced for a study of blood T cell repertoires in COVID-19. Across the whole study: The samples span acute and convalescent COVID-19 from the United States, Italy and Spain. Sample material is recorded as cDNA or gDNA derived from T cells, B-cell-depleted T cells, or PBMCs.

Authors' analysis steps: It was from reference gene primer amplification that nucleated cell counts were estimated. TCRdb's copy holds only in-frame clones and misses some; the assay was immunoSEQ multiplex PCR. The DNA gave D and trimming, while V, J and clone size come from that table. The repertoire holds 200,000 to 300,000 clones, with approximately 90% as singletons. This TCR came from a woman in her 40s who had recovered from COVID-19. Sequenced material: peripheral blood.

The CDR3 region has the DNA TGTGCCAGCAGTTACTCATCCGGGGGCCAAGAGACCCAGTACTTC. It translates to CASSYSSGGQETQYF. This chain links TRBV6-5 with TRBJ2-5; maybe TRBD2 (6 bases). The CDR3 spans 15 residues. The germline V gene has CDR1 MNHEY and CDR2 SVGAGI. V was pared by 0 bases and J by 1 base, with 9 bases between.